This TCR beta chain appears in the sequencing data of a study of T cell responses to AZD1222 COVID-19 vaccine. This CDR3 has 14 amino acids. The V gene's germline CDR1 is MDHEN and CDR2 SYDVKM. V gave up 0 bases and J gave up 3 bases, with 9 bases separating them. Assay used: immunoSEQ multiplex PCR; TCRdb lists only in-frame clones, some missing. The profile covers some 200,000 clones, with approximately 95% appearing a single time and 3.5% to 5% taken by the ten largest. Sequenced material: peripheral blood, taken on day 0 of AZD1222 vaccination. The source of this sequence is an adult in good health. The V call is TRBV28, the J call TRBJ2-7; perhaps TRBD2 as D (5 bases). CDR3 bases: TGTGCCAGCAGTTTATGGTCTGACTACTACGAGCAGTACTTC. Translation gives CASSLWSDYYEQYF.